A single sample gave rise to the 12 T cell receptor beta chains below, sequenced in a study of CD8+ T cells in alopecia areata. cDNA prepared by RNA extraction and subsequent reverse transcription served as the template for sequencing. The protocol was immunoSEQ multiplex PCR, while the TCRdb copy is restricted to in-frame clones and leaves out a portion. The sample consists of 200,000 or so clones, more than 50% of them appearing once. The sequencing input was CD8+ T cells sorted from blood. The receptors come from a human donor in good health.

The genes are TRBV29-1 and TRBJ2-1, with D possibly being TRBD1 (6 bases). From germline, CDR1 is SQVTM and CDR2 ANQGSEA. The V end lost 0 bases, the J end lost 9 bases, and 15 bases lay between the germline ends. The CDR3 runs to 14 residues. CDR3 amino acids: CSVEDRGGLGEQFF. The CDR3 DNA sequence: TGCAGCGTTGAAGATCGAGGGGGTTTGGGTGAGCAGTTCTTC.

The chain uses TRBV27 and TRBJ2-7, with 9 bases that match TRBD1. The germline CDR1 and CDR2 sequences are MNHEY and SMNVEV (reference sequence). The CDR3 consists of 14 residues. V gave up 5 bases and J gave up 6 bases; unmatched junction bases: 8. Here the CDR3 DNA reads TGTGCCAGCAGTCTCGGGACAGGGTCGGGCGAGCAGTACTTC. The encoded protein is CASSLGTGSGEQYF.

The chain employs TRBV4-1 and TRBJ2-5; 9 nucleotides align to TRBD1. This CDR3 is 14 amino acids long. V trimming: 4 bases; J trimming: 2 bases; junction bases outside the gene matches: 2. Germline V CDR1 and CDR2: MGHRA, YSYEKL. The CDR3 reads CASSPTGGQETQYF. For the CDR3, the DNA is TGCGCCAGCAGCCCGACAGGGGGACAAGAGACCCAGTACTTC.

The rearrangement links TRBV29-1 to TRBJ2-6; D might be TRBD1 (6 bases). V was cut by 6 bases and J by 3 bases, with 9 bases left in between. Germline CDR1 SQVTM, CDR2 ANQGSEA. The CDR3 extends over 13 amino acids. CDR3 protein: CSVRGVGANVLTF. The CDR3 DNA is TGCAGCGTCAGGGGAGTTGGGGCCAACGTCCTGACTTTC.

This rearrangement joins TRBV27 to TRBJ1-6; D is unclear. CDR3 size: 13 residues. V lost 3 bases, J lost 7 bases, and 7 bases lay in between. Germline V gives CDR1 MNHEY, CDR2 SMNVEV (reference sequence). CDR3 protein: CASSFSGNSPLHF. The CDR3 bases are TGTGCCAGCAGTTTCTCCGGGAATTCACCCCTCCACTTT.

This clone has more than one count but fewer than ten. The rearrangement uses TRBV19 and TRBJ1-1; D is perhaps TRBD1 (6 bases). The CDR3 runs 13 residues. Germline V gene sequence: CDR1 LNHDA, CDR2 SQIVND (reference sequence). The ends were cut back, 6 bases at V and 6 bases at J, with 14 bases in the middle. The CDR3 region is CASRGPTGPEAFF. The CDR3 DNA sequence: TGTGCCAGTAGGGGCCCTACAGGGCCTGAAGCTTTCTTT.

The rearrangement uses TRBV7-9 and TRBJ2-7, with D hard to call. Germline V CDR1 and CDR2: SEHNR, FQNEAQ (reference sequence). Between the trimmed V and J ends, which lost 0 bases and 11 bases, there was a span of 14 bases. The CDR3 runs to 13 residues. Here the CDR3 reads CASSLALTEKEYF. The DNA of the CDR3 is TGTGCCAGCAGCTTAGCTCTAACCGAGAAGGAGTACTTC.

The chain combines TRBV13 with TRBJ2-7, with TRBD1 matching over 8 bases. Germline values: CDR1 PRHDT, CDR2 FYEKMQ (reference sequence). V dropped 8 bases and J dropped 2; count of bases not matched to a gene: 5. This CDR3 is 13 amino acids long. The CDR3 coding sequence is TGTGCCAGCGGCAGGGGGCTAACCTACGAGCAGTACTTC. This encodes CASGRGLTYEQYF.

In this sample, this clone turned up once. The V call is TRBV10-1, the J call TRBJ2-7, with 7 bases that match TRBD2. Germline trimming cut 6 bases from V and 3 bases from J; bases unmatched to any gene: 5. CDR1 is WNHNN, CDR2 SYGVQD, per germline (reference sequence). The CDR3 loop spans 13 amino acids. The chain's CDR3 is CASSPGTIYEQYF. CDR3 in DNA: TGCGCCAGCAGCCCCGGGACTATCTACGAGCAGTACTTC.

This clone came up once. V usage is TRBV27 and J usage is TRBJ2-7; a weak D match, TRBD1 (5 bases). There are 13 residues in the CDR3. Looked up from germline, CDR1 is MNHEY and CDR2 is SMNVEV (reference sequence). V lost 2 bases, J lost 6 bases, and 11 bases lay in between. The CDR3 region is CASSLGQGGEQYF. DNA for the CDR3: TGTGCCAGCAGTTTAGGTCAGGGTGGCGAGCAGTACTTC.

The rearrangement links TRBV4-3 to TRBJ1-5, with D perhaps TRBD1 (5 bases). Trimming pared 1 base from V and 8 bases from J, leaving 12 bases between. This CDR3 has 14 amino acids. Germline CDR1 LGHNA, CDR2 YSLEER. Written as DNA, the CDR3 is TGCGCCAGCAGCCAAGTTTCAGGGACTGAGCCCCAGCATTTT. Translated: CASSQVSGTEPQHF.

The CDR3 DNA follows: TGTGCCAGCAGTGAACTGGAGCATTTCCACGAGCAGTACTTC. Protein sequence: CASSELEHFHEQYF. V gene TRBV25-1 combines with J gene TRBJ2-7; D uncertain. The CDR3 has 14 amino acids. V lost 2 bases and J 5 bases, leaving 13 bases between the germline ends. Per germline, CDR1 MGHDK and CDR2 SYGVNS.